The present T cell receptor beta chain was sequenced within a study of T cell repertoires in cytomegalovirus infection. For the study at large: Well-studied HLA-B-restricted CMV epitopes were used in the study alongside recently identified HLA-C-restricted ones. General study results and limits: The cumulative frequency of public TCR beta families distinguished individuals who carried CMV together with the relevant HLA. CMV-specific HLA-C-restricted TCR beta clonotypes dominated the ex vivo response.

Many counts were recorded for this clonotype. Its antigen is as yet unknown. TCRdb re-called the reads through MiXCR, storing one row per CDR3 protein. The repertoire holds about 350,000 distinct CDR3 sequences, with approximately 30% as singletons. This TCR came from a human donor in good health (CMV status not recorded). Some clones in this sample may be carry-over from other donors' samples. Sequencing used cultured PBMCs, obtained from culture after CMV antigen stimulation.

CDR3: CSVSGGRTPYEQYF. For the CDR3, the DNA is TGCAGCGTGAGCGGCGGGAGGACCCCCTACGAGCAGTACTTC. The chain employs TRBV29-1 and TRBJ2-7, with TRBD2 matching over 8 bases. The germline gives CDR1 SQVTM, CDR2 ANQGSEA. Unmatched junction bases numbered 9, after V lost 6 bases and J lost 2 bases. The CDR3 spans 14 residues.